Only a few counts were recorded for the clone carrying this T cell receptor (beta chain). No antigen is known for it. 5'RACE with constant-segment primers yielded barcoded, UMI-tagged TCR alpha and TCR beta cDNA libraries. TCRdb reprocessed the 5' RACE reads with MiXCR, giving one entry per CDR3 protein. Altogether about 320,000 distinct CDR3 sequences are present, more than 13% being singletons, with the ten largest covering roughly 23%. The data derive from a study of T-cell memory formation after mild COVID-19. Broader study findings: Mainly CM and EM harbored the contracting CD4+ clones; mainly EMRA harbored the CD8+ ones.

The sequence was collected from a man between 18 and 35 years old who had mild COVID-19 (a few samples of this study predate the infection). Cell type and time point are not known. Specimen: PBMCs or a T cell subset sorted from them (not recorded which).

The CDR3 is CASSTEPRGNTIYF. DNA for the CDR3: TGTGCCAGCAGCACCGAACCCAGGGGAAACACCATATATTTT. The chain combines TRBV11-2 with TRBJ1-3; D is unclear. V shed 5 bases and J shed 4 bases, with 12 bases lying between them. Germline V gene data show CDR1 as SGHAT and CDR2 as FQNNGV. CDR3 length equals 14 residues.